The 4 T cell receptor beta chains presented below share a single source sample, sequenced in a study of identical twins. TCRdb independently ran MiXCR on the 5' RACE reads; one entry per CDR3 protein. The sample shows some 630,000 distinct CDR3 sequences, about 7% of them seen only once. These sequences were also reported in another study, on yellow fever vaccine responses in identical twins.

The sequencing sample was made of PBMCs. These receptors all come from a woman aged 18 to 35 in good health.

This sequence joins TRBV27 and TRBJ2-2, with 14 bases matching TRBD2. V lost 5 bases to trimming and J lost 0 bases; unmatched junction nucleotides: 14. There are 21 residues in the CDR3. Germline CDR1 and CDR2: MNHEY and SMNVEV (reference sequence). CDR3 DNA: TGTGCCAGCAGTAAGAGACAGGGAGGGACTAGCGGGAGAGCGAACACCGGGGAGCTGTTTTTT. This encodes CASSKRQGGTSGRANTGELFF.

The sample holds a few counts of this clonotype. This chain links TRBV2 with TRBJ1-1; no definite D call. Germline values: CDR1 SNHLY, CDR2 FYNNEI. Deletions cut 6 bases from V and 0 bases from J, with 11 bases between. CDR3 length: 14 residues. CDR3 region: CASRRTFLNTEAFF. The DNA of the CDR3 is TGTGCCAGCAGGCGAACATTTTTGAACACTGAAGCTTTCTTT. The whole variable domain, filled in from reference TRBV2 and TRBJ1-1, reads EPEVTQTPSHQVTQMGQEVILRCVPISNHLYFYWYRQILGQKVEFLVSFYNNEISEKSEIFDDQFSVERPDGSNFTLKIRSTKLEDSAMYFCASRRTFLNTEAFFGQGTRLTVV.

This clonotype was detected a few times. The chain joins TRBV5-1 to TRBJ1-1; 7 nucleotides match TRBD1. The V gene end was trimmed by 4 bases and the J gene end by 1 base; junction bases not matched to a gene: 7. The CDR3 has 15 residues. The germline CDR1 and CDR2 sequences are SGHRS and YFSETQ. CDR3 nucleotide sequence: TGCGCCAGCAGCCAGACAGGGTTTTCGAACACTGAAGCTTTCTTT. It codes for CASSQTGFSNTEAFF.

The V gene is TRBV4-1, the J gene TRBJ1-1; D remains unclear. From germline, CDR1 is MGHRA and CDR2 YSYEKL. The V end was cut by 1 base, the J end by 8 bases, with 8 bases between. The CDR3 covers 12 residues. CDR3 protein: CASSQGGPEAFF. The CDR3 nucleotides read TGCGCCAGCAGCCAAGGGGGTCCCGAAGCTTTCTTT.